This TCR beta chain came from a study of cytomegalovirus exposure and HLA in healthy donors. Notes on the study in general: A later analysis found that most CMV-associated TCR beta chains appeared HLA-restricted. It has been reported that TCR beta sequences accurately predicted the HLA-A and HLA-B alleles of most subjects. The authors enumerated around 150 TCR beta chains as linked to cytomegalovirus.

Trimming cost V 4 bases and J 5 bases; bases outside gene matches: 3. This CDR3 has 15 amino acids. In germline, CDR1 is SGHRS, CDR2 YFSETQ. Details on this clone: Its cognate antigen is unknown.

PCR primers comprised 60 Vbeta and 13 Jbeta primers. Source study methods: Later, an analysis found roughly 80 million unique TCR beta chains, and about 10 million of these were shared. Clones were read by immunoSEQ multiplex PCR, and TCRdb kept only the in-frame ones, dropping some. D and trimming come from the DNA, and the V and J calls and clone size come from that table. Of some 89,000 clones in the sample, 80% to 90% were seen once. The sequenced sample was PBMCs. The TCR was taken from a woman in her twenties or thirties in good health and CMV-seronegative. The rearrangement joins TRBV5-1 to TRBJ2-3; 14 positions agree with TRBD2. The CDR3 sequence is CASSAGLAGVDTQYF. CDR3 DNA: TGCGCCAGCAGCGCGGGACTAGCGGGAGTAGATACGCAGTATTTT. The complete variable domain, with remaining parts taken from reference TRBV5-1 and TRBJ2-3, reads KAGVTQTPRYLIKTRGQQVTLSCSPISGHRSVSWYQQTPGQGLQFLFEYFSETQRNKGNFPGRFSGRQFSNSRSEMNVSTLELGDSALYLCASSAGLAGVDTQYFGPGTRLTVL.